The next 25 T cell receptor beta chains were all read from a single sample in a study of beta chain features in type 1 diabetes. Every isolated RNA sample was fully reverse transcribed, so sequencing captured expressed TCRB transcripts. Clones were read by immunoSEQ multiplex PCR, and TCRdb kept only the in-frame ones, dropping some. The repertoire holds about 900,000 clones, about 17% seen once, with around 0.02% in the top ten. Material for sequencing was naive CD4+ T cells from blood. Source of these receptors: a woman younger than 35 in good health.

Points on this clone: Its ends do not fully match the called genes, so a read error is possible. The genes are TRBV18 and TRBJ2-1, with D possibly TRBD1 on 7 matching bases. This CDR3 spans 15 amino acids. Germline assignment: CDR1 KGHSH and CDR2 LQKENI. The CDR3 region is CASSPQGSSDGEQFF. CDR3 in DNA: TGTGCCAGCTCTCCACAGGGGTCTAGCGATGGTGAGCAGTTCTTC.

In this sample, this clone turned up a few times. The CDR3 protein is CAIRGQGQETQYF. The CDR3 nucleotides are TGTGCCATCAGGGGACAGGGCCAGGAGACCCAGTACTTC. V and J are TRBV10-3 and TRBJ2-5, with 9 nucleotides matching TRBD1. CDR3 length: 13 residues. The V segment lost 6 bases and the J segment 5 bases; nucleotides outside the gene matches: 4. Germline V CDR1 and CDR2: ENHRY, SYGVKD.

Only a few counts were recorded for this clone. V and J are TRBV19 and TRBJ2-7; 10 nucleotides align to TRBD1. With V trimmed by 9 bases and J by 1 base, 3 bases remained unmatched. Germline loops: CDR1 LNHDA, CDR2 SQIVND (reference sequence). CDR3 length: 13 residues. In nucleotides, the CDR3 is TGTGCCAGCGGGGACAGGGGTTCCTACGAGCAGTACTTC. Encoded protein: CASGDRGSYEQYF. Full variable domain (missing parts from reference TRBV19 and TRBJ2-7): DGGITQSPKYLFRKEGQNVTLSCEQNLNHDAMYWYRQDPGQGLRLIYYSQIVNDFQKGDIAEGYSVSREKKESFPLTVTSAQKNPTAFYLCASGDRGSYEQYFGPGTRLTVT.

In this sample, this clone turned up a few times. The chain employs TRBV7-2 and TRBJ1-2; no clear D. Deletions cut 5 bases from V and 7 bases from J, with 14 bases between. The CDR3 covers 13 residues. Germline V gene lookup returns CDR1 SGHTA and CDR2 FQGNSA. The CDR3 DNA is TGTGCCAGCAGCCCGGACTCTCGTGGTGGCTACACCTTC. It translates to CASSPDSRGGYTF. Filled out from reference TRBV7-2 and TRBJ1-2, the complete variable domain reads GAGVSQSPSNKVTEKGKDVELRCDPISGHTALYWYRQSLGQGLEFLIYFQGNSAPDKSGLPSDRFSAERTGGSVSTLTIQRTQQEDSAVYLCASSPDSRGGYTFGSGTRLTVV.

As for this clone: The sample contains more than one DNA sequence encoding this CDR3. The genes are TRBV9 and TRBJ1-3; D call uncertain. In germline, CDR1 is SGDLS, CDR2 YYNGEE. V was pared by 2 bases and J by 0 bases, with 6 bases between. The length of the CDR3 is 14 residues. The DNA of the CDR3 is TGTGCCAGCAGCGTCGGCAGCTCTGGAAACACCATATATTTT. Amino acids: CASSVGSSGNTIYF.

This clone was found a few times. The chain employs TRBV10-3 and TRBJ2-1; perhaps TRBD1 as D (7 bases). The CDR3 spans 13 residues. Germline lookup yields CDR1 ENHRY and CDR2 SYGVKD. Trimming removed 6 bases from V and 8 bases from J, with 14 bases in between. In DNA form, the CDR3 reads TGTGCCATCAGCGGAGGGGGCCCGGATGAGCAGTTCTTC. This translates into CAISGGGPDEQFF.

The genes are TRBV5-4 and TRBJ2-7; D is ambiguous. This CDR3 has 12 residues. Deletions cut 3 bases from V and 4 bases from J, with 8 bases between. Germline CDR1 reads SGHNT; CDR2 reads YYREEE (reference sequence). CDR3 protein: CASSSLMYEQYF. In nucleotides, the CDR3 is TGTGCCAGCAGCTCCTTAATGTACGAGCAGTACTTC.

The V call is TRBV7-2, the J call TRBJ1-4; maybe TRBD1 (6 bases). Trimming removed 5 bases at V and 8 bases at J, with 9 bases between. This CDR3 is 12 amino acids long. Germline values: CDR1 SGHTA, CDR2 FQGNSA. The CDR3 reads CASSVDREKLFF. The CDR3 DNA reads as TGTGCCAGCAGCGTAGACAGGGAAAAACTGTTTTTT.

This clone has just a few counts. V is TRBV28 and J is TRBJ2-1; 8 bases agree with TRBD2. This CDR3 region has 16 residues. Germline-derived CDR1 and CDR2 are MDHEN and SYDVKM. V dropped 2 bases and J dropped 7; count of bases not matched to a gene: 10. The DNA for the CDR3 is TGTGCCAGCAGTTTAACCCATAGCGGGGTTGGGAATGAGCAGTTCTTC. This translates into CASSLTHSGVGNEQFF.

The rearrangement joins TRBV10-3 to TRBJ2-2; weak D call: TRBD2 (6 bases). The CDR3 length is 16 residues. V was shortened by 8 bases and J by 0 bases, with 16 bases between the two germline ends. Germline V gene data show CDR1 as ENHRY and CDR2 as SYGVKD. CDR3 sequence (DNA): TGTGCCATCGGGGGGACGTTGGGGGCGAACACCGGGGAGCTGTTTTTT. Translation: CAIGGTLGANTGELFF.

This clone was seen a few times. The chain employs TRBV5-4 and TRBJ2-3; D is uncertain. Germline CDR1 SGHNT, CDR2 YYREEE (reference sequence). The CDR3 is made up of 12 amino acids. The ends were cut back, 1 base at V and 4 bases at J, with 4 bases in the middle. The CDR3 here is CASSLRSDTQYF. Here the CDR3 DNA reads TGTGCCAGCAGCTTGCGCTCAGATACGCAGTATTTT.

This clone was seen a few times. This chain links TRBV7-2 with TRBJ2-7, with D tentatively TRBD1 (5 bases). V lost 1 base and J lost 2, with 12 bases in between. The CDR3 is 15 amino acids. Germline-derived CDR1 and CDR2 are SGHTA and FQGNSA. DNA for the CDR3: TGTGCCAGCAGCTTAGGCCCAGGGAACCCCTACGAGCAGTACTTC. It specifies CASSLGPGNPYEQYF.

V gene TRBV7-9 combines with J gene TRBJ1-1; 9 nucleotides align to TRBD1. Germline lookup yields CDR1 SEHNR and CDR2 FQNEAQ (reference sequence). This CDR3 region has 13 residues. Trimming cost V 5 bases and J 4 bases; bases outside gene matches: 2. The CDR3 loop reads CASSLTGGTEAFF. As DNA, the CDR3 is TGTGCCAGCAGCCTGACAGGGGGCACTGAAGCTTTCTTT.

This clone was seen only once. The V gene is TRBV5-1, the J gene TRBJ2-7, with D unclear. The V and J ends lost 0 bases and 7 bases respectively, with 11 bases between them. The V gene's germline CDR1 is SGHRS and CDR2 YFSETQ. The CDR3 runs 13 residues. In nucleotides, the CDR3 is TGCGCCAGCAGCTTGGCGCTAAAGGAGGAGCAGTACTTC. Translating it yields CASSLALKEEQYF.

The V gene is TRBV5-1, the J gene TRBJ2-1; 8 nucleotides match TRBD2. V lost 4 bases, J lost 11 bases, and 17 bases stayed unmatched. The CDR3 totals 16 residues. Germline CDR1 reads SGHRS; CDR2 reads YFSETQ. CDR3 region: CASSLAAGVYPGKQFF. The CDR3 nucleotides read TGCGCCAGCAGCCTGGCAGCGGGAGTGTACCCTGGGAAGCAGTTCTTC.

The V gene is TRBV29-1, the J gene TRBJ1-4; D is ambiguous. Germline CDR1 reads SQVTM; CDR2 reads ANQGSEA. The V gene lost 6 bases and the J gene lost 7 bases, with 9 bases spanning the gap. The CDR3 runs 11 residues. The DNA for the CDR3 is TGCAGCGTCTTAGAGGGTGAAAAACTGTTTTTT. As protein: CSVLEGEKLFF.

This chain uses TRBV14 with TRBJ2-5, with D possibly matching TRBD2 (5 bases). This CDR3 contains 11 residues. V was pared by 5 bases and J by 7 bases, with 8 bases between. Per germline, CDR1 SGHDN and CDR2 FVKESK. This CDR3 reads CASSYTRTQYF. The DNA for the CDR3 is TGTGCCAGCAGCTATACTAGGACCCAGTACTTC.

This clone came up a few times. The rearrangement links TRBV29-1 to TRBJ2-1; TRBD2 agrees at 16 bases. V was pared by 3 bases and J by 6 bases, with 5 bases of the junction left unmatched. Germline CDR1 reads SQVTM; CDR2 reads ANQGSEA. This CDR3 is 16 amino acids long. Here the CDR3 reads CSVEGLAGGRGNEQFF. CDR3 bases: TGCAGCGTTGAGGGACTAGCGGGAGGGAGGGGCAATGAGCAGTTCTTC.

Turning to this clone: Other DNA sequences of this sample code for an identical CDR3. The V and J genes are TRBV27 and TRBJ2-6; TRBD1 agrees at 7 bases. Germline V gives CDR1 MNHEY, CDR2 SMNVEV (reference sequence). This CDR3 contains 14 residues. The junction had 3 bases not matched to a gene; V was cut back by 6 bases and J by 4 bases. The DNA for the CDR3 is TGTGCCAGCAGACAGGGGTCCGGGGCCAACGTCCTGACTTTC. It is translated as CASRQGSGANVLTF.

V is TRBV9 and J is TRBJ1-1; D remains ambiguous. Germline CDR1 and CDR2: SGDLS and YYNGEE. V dropped 4 bases and J dropped 0 bases, with 7 bases sitting between them. The length of the CDR3 is 13 residues. The CDR3 region is CASSQHVNTEAFF. CDR3 sequence (DNA): TGTGCCAGCAGCCAACACGTGAACACTGAAGCTTTCTTT. Based on the CDR3 plus reference TRBV9 and TRBJ1-1, the full variable domain is DSGVTQTPKHLITATGQRVTLRCSPRSGDLSVYWYQQSLDQGLQFLIQYYNGEERAKGNILERFSAQQFPDLHSELNLSSLELGDSALYFCASSQHVNTEAFFGQGTRLTVV.

This clone has just a few counts. The V call is TRBV18, the J call TRBJ2-5; the match to TRBD1 covers 11 bases. From germline, CDR1 is KGHSH and CDR2 LQKENI. J was trimmed by 5 bases and V by 3 bases; bases with no gene match: 5. The length of the CDR3 is 15 residues. The CDR3 nucleotides read TGTGCCAGCTCACCGCCGGGACAGGGGGTCGAGACCCAGTACTTC. The encoded protein is CASSPPGQGVETQYF.

This clone was picked up a small number of times. The genes are TRBV13 and TRBJ1-1, with unresolved D. Trimming removed 3 bases from V and 11 bases from J, with 10 bases in between. This CDR3 has 11 amino acids. Germline V gene lookup returns CDR1 PRHDT and CDR2 FYEKMQ (reference sequence). The DNA for the CDR3 is TGTGCCAGCAGCTTTAGTGGCGAGGCTTTCTTT. Residues: CASSFSGEAFF.

This clone was observed a handful of times. The chain has TRBV6-1 and TRBJ2-4; D is possibly TRBD2 (5 bases). Germline CDR1 MNHNS, CDR2 SASEGT. The CDR3 length is 17 residues. V was cut by 4 bases and J by 0 bases, with 16 bases left in between. Written as DNA, the CDR3 is TGTGCCAGCAGTGGGGTAGAGGGAATTCTAGCCAAAAACATTCAGTACTTC. This sequence encodes CASSGVEGILAKNIQYF.

In its sample, this clone was seen a few times. The chain has TRBV7-9 and TRBJ2-1; 9 nucleotides line up with TRBD1. The CDR3 spans 17 residues. Trimming took 5 bases from V and 2 from J; bases not matched to a gene: 10. Germline V lookup: CDR1 SEHNR, CDR2 FQNEAQ (reference sequence). The CDR3 coding sequence is TGTGCCAGCAGCCCTCGCGTACAGGGGGCCCCCTACAATGAGCAGTTCTTC. Translating it yields CASSPRVQGAPYNEQFF.

This clone was found a few times. The same CDR3 also results from other DNA sequences found in this sample. V is TRBV28 and J is TRBJ2-7; D may be TRBD2 (5 bases). Germline CDR1 reads MDHEN; CDR2 reads SYDVKM. Trimming removed 5 bases from V and 2 bases from J, with 7 bases in between. The CDR3 totals 12 residues. The CDR3 region is CASSRGTYEQYF. In DNA form, the CDR3 reads TGTGCCAGCAGTCGAGGGACCTACGAGCAGTACTTC. The whole variable domain, filled in from reference TRBV28 and TRBJ2-7, reads DVKVTQSSRYLVKRTGEKVFLECVQDMDHENMFWYRQDPGLGLRLIYFSYDVKMKEKGDIPEGYSVSREKKERFSLILESASTNQTSMYLCASSRGTYEQYFGPGTRLTVT.